This is a list of T cell receptor beta chains from one sample in a study of cytomegalovirus exposure and HLA in healthy donors. The method was immunoSEQ multiplex PCR; TCRdb's version includes in-frame clones alone and lacks a portion of them. Of over 200,000 clones in the sample, around nine tenths were seen once. Sequenced material: PBMCs. The receptors shown here come from a young woman in good health and CMV-seropositive. CDR3s include the opening cysteine and the closing phenylalanine or tryptophan. A D gene is named only where the DNA matches it firmly. Rows give clone size only sometimes, using once, few, many, or a class for an expanded clone.

J | D | size | V | CDR3 | DNA
TRBJ2-7 | TRBD1 | once | TRBV27 | CASSRDRNYEQYF | TGTGCCAGCAGTCGGGACAGGAACTACGAGCAGTACTTC
TRBJ2-6 | TRBD1 | - | TRBV28 | CASSEGDRGDSGANVLTF | TGTGCCAGCAGCGAGGGGGACAGGGGGGACTCTGGGGCCAACGTCCTGACTTTC
TRBJ2-7 | - | - | TRBV6-5 | CASSFRERAYEQYF | TGTGCCAGCAGCTTTCGCGAGAGAGCCTACGAGCAGTACTTC
TRBJ1-2 | - | - | TRBV27 | CASSSGGLLYGYTF | TGTGCCAGCAGTTCCGGGGGGTTACTCTATGGCTACACCTTC
TRBJ2-1 | TRBD1 | - | TRBV30 | CAWTPGTGRAEQFF | TGTGCCTGGACCCCCGGGACAGGGAGGGCTGAGCAGTTCTTC
TRBJ2-7 | - | once | TRBV2 | CASSVDGNSYEQYF | TGTGCCAGCAGTGTTGACGGGAACTCCTACGAGCAGTACTTC
TRBJ1-3 | TRBD1 | once | TRBV5-1 | CASSNRQGGERNTIYF | TGCGCCAGCAGCAACAGACAGGGAGGCGAAAGAAACACCATATATTTT
TRBJ2-7 | - | - | TRBV7-9 | CASSEGHSYEQYF | TGTGCCAGCAGCGAGGGACATTCCTACGAGCAGTACTTC
TRBJ1-2 | - | - | TRBV5-6 | CASSLGPGKNGYTF | TGTGCCAGCAGCTTGGGGCCAGGGAAAAATGGCTACACCTTC
TRBJ2-1 | - | - | TRBV7-8 | CASSLGRDEQFF | TGTGCCAGCAGCTTAGGGCGGGATGAGCAGTTCTTC